This T cell receptor (beta chain) is drawn from a study of T-cell memory formation after mild COVID-19. Study background: Clusters of TCRs were largely donor specific. Study outcomes and limitations: Shrinking CD4+ clones were chiefly CM and EM; CD8+ ones were chiefly EMRA. SARS-CoV-2 specificity of second-wave clones peaking day 37 was unconfirmed.

TCRdb re-derived calls from the 5' RACE reads in MiXCR, one entry per CDR3 protein. Here the sample spans around 370,000 distinct CDR3 sequences, under 25% being singletons. Of note for this clonotype: No antigen is known for it.

Germline-derived CDR1 and CDR2 are SNHLY and FYNNEI. V was trimmed by 7 bases and J by 7 bases, leaving 13 bases between them. This CDR3 has 12 residues. The chain combines TRBV2 with TRBJ1-1; possible D gene TRBD1, 6 bases. The clonotype originates from an adult woman who had mild COVID-19 (a few samples of this study predate the infection). Cell type and time point are not known. The sequenced sample was PBMCs or a T cell subset sorted from them (not recorded which). The CDR3 loop reads CASNRELDEAFF. The CDR3, as DNA: TGTGCCAGCAACAGGGAATTAGATGAAGCTTTCTTT.